The 20 T cell receptor beta chains listed next were all sequenced from one sample in a study of cytomegalovirus exposure and HLA in healthy donors. The study ran its PCR with 60 Vbeta and 13 Jbeta primers. Profiled with immunoSEQ multiplex PCR; TCRdb holds only in-frame clones, not every one. The sample has 200,000 to 250,000 clones, and its top ten clones hold less than 1%. Sequenced sample: PBMCs. Receptors originate from a woman aged 25-40 years in good health and CMV-seropositive.

V and J are TRBV7-8 and TRBJ2-7; D unresolved. Trimming left V 2 bases short and J 0 bases short, with 8 bases between. Germline values: CDR1 SGHVS, CDR2 FQNEAQ. This CDR3 comprises 14 residues. CDR3 sequence (DNA): TGTGCCAGCAGCTTATTAGAGAGCTCCTACGAGCAGTACTTC. Translated, it gives CASSLLESSYEQYF.

The chain has TRBV5-4 and TRBJ2-3; no definite D call. Germline V CDR1 and CDR2: SGHNT, YYREEE (reference sequence). The germline V and J ends were trimmed by 1 base and 2 bases, with 11 bases remaining between them. The CDR3 runs to 15 residues. The CDR3 reads CASSLITANTDTQYF. The CDR3 bases are TGTGCCAGCAGCTTGATAACAGCTAACACAGATACGCAGTATTTT. The whole variable domain, remainder taken from reference TRBV5-4 and TRBJ2-3, is ETGVTQSPTHLIKTRGQQVTLRCSSQSGHNTVSWYQQALGQGPQFIFQYYREEENGRGNFPPRFSGLQFPNYSSELNVNALELDDSALYLCASSLITANTDTQYFGPGTRLTVL.

The chain joins TRBV23-1 to TRBJ1-5; no clear D gene. TRBV23-1 is an open reading frame, and its role is uncertain. The CDR3 is made up of 19 amino acids. Trimming took off 9 bases at V and 0 bases at J, with 27 bases between the two ends. CDR3 amino acids: CASPRTVSHPKYSNQPQHF. CDR3 sequence (DNA): TGCGCCAGTCCGAGGACTGTTTCTCATCCCAAGTATAGCAATCAGCCCCAGCATTTT.

V and J are TRBV10-2 and TRBJ1-1, with D possibly being TRBD1 (5 bases). The CDR3 totals 14 residues. Germline V lookup: CDR1 WSHSY, CDR2 SAAADI. Trimming cost V 4 bases and J 4 bases, with 13 bases left between them. The CDR3 DNA reads TGCGCCAGCAGTGCAGAAGTTAGGGGCACTGAAGCTTTCTTT. Translated, it gives CASSAEVRGTEAFF.

V is TRBV5-6 and J is TRBJ2-7; D not resolved. Trimming shortened V by 0 bases and J by 0 bases, and 10 bases separated the two germline ends. The CDR3 extends over 15 amino acids. Germline lookup yields CDR1 SGHDT and CDR2 YYEEEE. CDR3 sequence: CASSLVGQVSYEQYF. The CDR3, as DNA: TGTGCCAGCAGCTTGGTGGGCCAGGTCTCCTACGAGCAGTACTTC.

This chain connects TRBV7-6 to TRBJ2-7; 9 bases fit TRBD1. J was trimmed by 6 bases and V by 5 bases; bases with no gene match: 8. The CDR3 length is 14 residues. CDR1 SGHVS and CDR2 FNYEAQ come from the germline V gene. CDR3 residues: CASSLGQGRGEQYF. The CDR3, as DNA: TGTGCCAGCAGCCTAGGACAGGGGAGGGGCGAGCAGTACTTC.

This chain joins TRBV7-8 and TRBJ2-3, with D possibly TRBD2 on 6 matching bases. V shed 5 bases and J shed 8 bases, with 14 bases lying between them. This CDR3 is 13 amino acids long. Germline assignment: CDR1 SGHVS and CDR2 FQNEAQ. CDR3 sequence: CASSIDWGGTQYF. In DNA form, the CDR3 reads TGTGCCAGCAGCATAGACTGGGGAGGTACGCAGTATTTT.

V usage is TRBV15 and J usage is TRBJ2-5; 9 bases match TRBD1. Per germline, CDR1 LNHNV and CDR2 YYDKDF (reference sequence). Unmatched junction bases numbered 18, after V lost 2 bases and J lost 11 bases. This CDR3 has 17 residues. The CDR3 DNA sequence: TGTGCCACCAGCAGAATGTGGGACAGGGATCTCCCTATTGAGCAGTACTTC. Its protein is CATSRMWDRDLPIEQYF.

The chain couples TRBV7-6 to TRBJ2-7, with no clear D. V was trimmed by 4 bases and J by 2 bases, leaving 15 bases between them. CDR3 length: 15 residues. CDR1 SGHVS and CDR2 FNYEAQ come from the germline V gene. The CDR3 sequence is CASSSAVDAAYEQYF. The CDR3 DNA is TGTGCCAGCAGCTCCGCAGTTGACGCGGCCTACGAGCAGTACTTC.

The genes are TRBV10-2 and TRBJ1-1, with 9 bases fitting TRBD1. Trimming at V came to 5 bases and at J to 5 bases, leaving 9 bases not matched to a gene. The CDR3 covers 15 residues. Germline CDR1 WSHSY, CDR2 SAAADI. CDR3 sequence reads: CASSPGTGRGTEAFF. In DNA form, the CDR3 reads TGCGCCAGCAGTCCGGGGACAGGGAGGGGAACTGAAGCTTTCTTT.

V usage is TRBV5-1 and J usage is TRBJ2-1, with 10 bases lining up with TRBD2. Looked up from germline, CDR1 is SGHRS and CDR2 is YFSETQ. Trimming cost V 6 bases and J 8 bases; bases outside gene matches: 11. The CDR3 length is 15 residues. In nucleotides, the CDR3 is TGCGCCAGCACGGAGCGGGGGGGCTTTATCGATGAGCAGTTCTTC. Translation gives CASTERGGFIDEQFF.

The chain couples TRBV28 to TRBJ2-1; 10 bases are shared with TRBD2. This CDR3 is 16 amino acids long. Germline V gene lookup returns CDR1 MDHEN and CDR2 SYDVKM. After removal of 2 bases from V and 6 bases from J, the junction contained 7 bases not matched to a gene. CDR3 coding DNA: TGTGCCAGCAGTTTACCTAGCGGGAGCTATCGCAATGAGCAGTTCTTC. Amino acids: CASSLPSGSYRNEQFF.

The chain employs TRBV7-9 and TRBJ2-2; 9 nucleotides match TRBD2. The CDR3 has 16 residues. Per the germline V gene, CDR1 is SEHNR and CDR2 is FQNEAQ (reference sequence). With 3 bases clipped from V and 1 base from J, the junction kept 3 bases outside the gene matches. CDR3 in amino acids: CASSFRSGGNTGELFF. In DNA, the CDR3 is TGTGCCAGCAGCTTTCGTAGCGGGGGGAACACCGGGGAGCTGTTTTTT. The whole variable domain, filled in from reference TRBV7-9 and TRBJ2-2, reads DTGVSQNPRHKITKRGQNVTFRCDPISEHNRLYWYRQTLGQGPEFLTYFQNEAQLEKSRLLSDRFSAERPKGSFSTLEIQRTEQGDSAMYLCASSFRSGGNTGELFFGEGSRLTVL.

The V gene is TRBV6-1, the J gene TRBJ2-3, with 7 bases lining up with TRBD2. The V gene's germline CDR1 is MNHNS and CDR2 SASEGT. The CDR3 length is 15 residues. The V and J ends lost 2 bases and 4 bases, in that order; junction bases with no gene match: 6. The CDR3 protein is CASSERAGEADTQYF. DNA of the CDR3: TGTGCCAGCAGTGAAAGGGCGGGGGAGGCAGATACGCAGTATTTT.

V is TRBV11-3 and J is TRBJ2-7; 7 nucleotides agree with TRBD1. The germline CDR1 and CDR2 sequences are SGHNT and YENEEA. The CDR3 is 13 amino acids. V lost 3 bases and J lost 6; bases outside the gene matches: 5. The CDR3 protein is CASSLIQGTEQYF. CDR3 nucleotides: TGTGCCAGCAGCTTGATACAGGGGACCGAGCAGTACTTC.

Here the CDR3 reads CASSPGGGVNSYEQYF. The DNA of the CDR3 is TGTGCCAGCTCACCCGGAGGGGGGGTCAACTCCTACGAGCAGTACTTC. This sequence joins TRBV18 and TRBJ2-7; TRBD2 might be the D (7 bases). There are 16 residues in the CDR3. CDR1 and CDR2 from the germline V gene are KGHSH and LQKENI. Between the trimmed V and J ends, which lost 3 bases and 0 bases, there was a span of 15 bases.

The chain uses TRBV5-1 and TRBJ1-3; possible D gene TRBD1, 5 bases. The CDR3 extends over 15 amino acids. Trimming cost V 4 bases and J 3 bases, with 14 bases left between them. Per germline, CDR1 SGHRS and CDR2 YFSETQ. The DNA of the CDR3 is TGCGCCAGCAGCCCCCGGGGGGGGAATGGAAACACCATATATTTT. Translated, it gives CASSPRGGNGNTIYF.

This chain joins TRBV28 and TRBJ2-3; the match to TRBD2 covers 11 bases. With V trimmed by 5 bases and J by 5 bases, 6 bases remained unmatched. The CDR3 is made up of 15 amino acids. CDR1 and CDR2 (germline): MDHEN, SYDVKM. The CDR3 reads CASSGRLAGIDTQYF. The CDR3 DNA reads as TGTGCCAGCAGTGGGAGACTAGCGGGGATAGATACGCAGTATTTT.

The rearrangement links TRBV2 to TRBJ1-2; TRBD1 agrees at 7 bases. This CDR3 is 14 amino acids long. Trimming at V came to 3 bases and at J to 5 bases, leaving 6 bases not matched to a gene. Germline V gene sequence: CDR1 SNHLY, CDR2 FYNNEI. The CDR3 DNA sequence: TGTGCCAGCAGTGAGGACGACAGGGTTTATGGCTACACCTTC. The encoded protein is CASSEDDRVYGYTF. Full variable domain (rest looked up from reference TRBV2 and TRBJ1-2): EPEVTQTPSHQVTQMGQEVILRCVPISNHLYFYWYRQILGQKVEFLVSFYNNEISEKSEIFDDQFSVERPDGSNFTLKIRSTKLEDSAMYFCASSEDDRVYGYTFGSGTRLTVV.

This chain joins TRBV19 and TRBJ1-5, with D perhaps matching TRBD1 (5 bases). This CDR3 comprises 13 residues. Germline-derived CDR1 and CDR2 are LNHDA and SQIVND (reference sequence). V was clipped by 5 bases and J by 3 bases, with 8 bases between them. CDR3 DNA sequence: TGTGCCAGTAGTGGACAATCCAATCAGCCCCAGCATTTT. This encodes CASSGQSNQPQHF.